A few counts support the clone carrying this T cell receptor (beta chain). Antigen: not known. These data come from a study of T-cell reconstitution after alpha-beta-depleted transplantation in children. Findings of the study overall: T-cell counts and diversity at one year following transplant were attributed mainly to newly produced T cells.

Per germline, CDR1 KGHSH and CDR2 LQKENI. Trimming left V 0 bases short and J 0 bases short, with 6 bases between. The CDR3 has 15 amino acids. Unique molecular identifiers tagged the TCRbeta library. One entry per CDR3 protein results from TCRdb running MiXCR on the PCR reads. The sample holds about 900,000 distinct CDR3 sequences, about 29% seen once. The clonotype comes from a boy under two years old who had a stem cell transplant for SCID, so the T cells may come from the graft donor. This chain connects TRBV18 to TRBJ1-5; D not resolved. This specimen consisted of PBMCs, mostly from graft donor cells, obtained 360 days after TCRalphabeta/CD19-depleted stem cell transplant. CDR3 protein: CASSPPGYSNQPQHF. The CDR3 DNA sequence: TGTGCCAGCTCACCACCAGGGTATAGCAATCAGCCCCAGCATTTT.